One sample yielded the 12 T cell receptor beta chains listed below, sequenced in a study of cytomegalovirus exposure and HLA in healthy donors (dated by TCRdb to about 2017). Receptor amplification or capture employed the immunoSEQ multiplex PCR assay. A mixture of 60 forward primers for TCR Vbeta segments and 13 reverse primers for TCR Jbeta segments was used in the multiplex PCR. The immuneACCESS repertoire file appears here via TCRdb, limited to in-frame rearrangements. These files lack a portion of the clones; in checked studies, under half of the deficit traces to unresolved V genes, and the cause of the others is not known. For this sample the table gives approximately 100,000 clones, of which 60% to 85% were detected only once. In total, the top ten clones hold approximately 16% of the sample. Sequenced input: PBMCs. The receptors here all came from a man aged 55 to 69 in good health and CMV-seropositive.

The J gene is TRBJ1-6, the V gene TRBV5-8; 9 bases agree with TRBD1. V dropped 3 bases and J dropped 7; count of bases not matched to a gene: 5. The length of the CDR3 is 15 residues. The V gene's germline CDR1 is SGHTS and CDR2 YDEGEE. CDR3 protein: CASSSTGGGNSPLHF. Written as DNA, the CDR3 is TGTGCCAGCAGCTCGACAGGGGGTGGGAATTCACCCCTCCACTTT.

The chain combines TRBV10-3 with TRBJ1-2; TRBD1 aligns across 8 bases. CDR3 size: 16 residues. CDR1 and CDR2 (germline): ENHRY, SYGVKD. The J segment lost 4 bases and the V segment lost 0 bases, leaving 7 bases of the junction unmatched. Here the CDR3 reads CAISESKTGGSYGYTF. The CDR3 DNA reads as TGTGCCATCAGTGAGTCGAAAACAGGGGGGAGCTATGGCTACACCTTC.

The gene calls are TRBV15 and TRBJ1-2; 9 nucleotides agree with TRBD1. The CDR3 spans 14 residues. With 6 bases clipped from V and 8 bases from J, the junction kept 10 bases outside the gene matches. CDR1 is LNHNV and CDR2 is YYDKDF in the germline V gene (reference sequence). The CDR3 nucleotides are TGTGCCACCAGTTCGGGGGGGACAGGGTACGGCTACACCTTC. It yields the protein CATSSGGTGYGYTF.

The chain's CDR3 is CASSVGGGTDTQYF. The DNA for the CDR3 is TGTGCCAGTAGTGTTGGGGGGGGAACAGATACGCAGTATTTT. This sequence joins TRBV19 and TRBJ2-3; 7 nucleotides align to TRBD2. V shed 5 bases, J shed 3 bases, and the junction held 5 bases outside the gene matches. The CDR3 covers 14 residues. The germline CDR1 and CDR2 sequences are LNHDA and SQIVND (reference sequence). Full variable domain (rest looked up from reference TRBV19 and TRBJ2-3): DGGITQSPKYLFRKEGQNVTLSCEQNLNHDAMYWYRQDPGQGLRLIYYSQIVNDFQKGDIAEGYSVSREKKESFPLTVTSAQKNPTAFYLCASSVGGGTDTQYFGPGTRLTVL.

This sequence joins TRBV19 and TRBJ2-5; 15 bases are a match to TRBD2. Germline CDR1 reads LNHDA; CDR2 reads SQIVND (reference sequence). The V segment lost 3 bases and the J segment 5 bases; nucleotides outside the gene matches: 4. CDR3 length: 16 residues. CDR3 loop: CASSMGLAGGRETQYF. The DNA of the CDR3 is TGTGCCAGTAGTATGGGACTAGCGGGGGGTCGGGAGACCCAGTACTTC.

The chain has TRBV5-1 and TRBJ2-5; D is perhaps TRBD1 (6 bases). V was cut by 0 bases and J by 4 bases, with 10 bases left in between. The CDR3 length is 14 residues. CDR1 and CDR2 from the germline V gene are SGHRS and YFSETQ. CDR3 DNA sequence: TGCGCCAGCAGCTTGGAGGACAGCCGAGAGACCCAGTACTTC. Amino acids: CASSLEDSRETQYF.

This clone was recorded only once. This rearrangement joins TRBV19 to TRBJ2-5; TRBD1 matches at 12 bases. Germline V gene sequence: CDR1 LNHDA, CDR2 SQIVND (reference sequence). The trim removed 3 bases at V and 4 bases at J, leaving 3 bases unmatched. The CDR3 covers 15 residues. CDR3 in DNA: TGTGCCAGTAGTATGGGACAGGGGGCTGGAGAGACCCAGTACTTC. It is translated as CASSMGQGAGETQYF. Full variable domain (missing parts from reference TRBV19 and TRBJ2-5): DGGITQSPKYLFRKEGQNVTLSCEQNLNHDAMYWYRQDPGQGLRLIYYSQIVNDFQKGDIAEGYSVSREKKESFPLTVTSAQKNPTAFYLCASSMGQGAGETQYFGPGTRLLVL.

The chain uses TRBV7-9 and TRBJ2-7, with D perhaps matching TRBD1 (6 bases). Trimming took off 4 bases at V and 2 bases at J, with 9 bases between the two ends. Germline-derived CDR1 and CDR2 are SEHNR and FQNEAQ (reference sequence). CDR3 size: 13 residues. CDR3 in amino acids: CASSSDRTYEQYF. CDR3 sequence (DNA): TGTGCCAGCAGCTCGGACAGAACCTACGAGCAGTACTTC.

The V call is TRBV19, the J call TRBJ1-1; D is perhaps TRBD1 (6 bases). CDR1 and CDR2 (germline): LNHDA, SQIVND (reference sequence). Trimming stripped 7 bases from V and 0 bases from J, with 12 bases between. CDR3 length: 14 residues. The CDR3 loop is CASKRDTLNTEAFF. The CDR3 DNA reads as TGTGCCAGTAAGCGGGACACCTTGAACACTGAAGCTTTCTTT.

This chain links TRBV11-2 with TRBJ1-1; no clear D gene. This CDR3 has 14 residues. CDR1 and CDR2 (germline): SGHAT, FQNNGV. Trimming left V 4 bases short and J 1 base short, with 10 bases between. CDR3 in amino acids: CASSSRAPNTEAFF. CDR3 DNA sequence: TGTGCCAGCAGCTCGAGGGCCCCGAACACTGAAGCTTTCTTT.

This clone was seen more than once but under ten times. The chain couples TRBV7-9 to TRBJ2-1; 7 bases line up with TRBD2. The junction had 10 bases not matched to a gene; V was cut back by 5 bases and J by 6 bases. Germline lookup yields CDR1 SEHNR and CDR2 FQNEAQ (reference sequence). CDR3 length: 15 residues. CDR3 coding DNA: TGTGCCAGCAGCCCTGGGCGGGAGCGGGTCAATGAGCAGTTCTTC. Protein: CASSPGRERVNEQFF. Full variable domain (outside the CDR3, taken from reference TRBV7-9 and TRBJ2-1): DTGVSQNPRHKITKRGQNVTFRCDPISEHNRLYWYRQTLGQGPEFLTYFQNEAQLEKSRLLSDRFSAERPKGSFSTLEIQRTEQGDSAMYLCASSPGRERVNEQFFGPGTRLTVL.

This chain links TRBV6-5 with TRBJ2-2; D is possibly TRBD1 (5 bases). Germline V lookup: CDR1 MNHEY, CDR2 SVGAGI. The CDR3 has 15 residues. V dropped 4 bases and J dropped 1 base, with 10 bases sitting between them. Here the CDR3 DNA reads TGTGCCAGCAGTTGGAGACAGATGAACACCGGGGAGCTGTTTTTT. It encodes CASSWRQMNTGELFF.